The 27 T cell receptor beta chains reported below all come from one sample, sequenced in a study of CD8+ T cells in alopecia areata. Stated treatment: oral pan-JAK inhibitor, 5-10 mg twice daily. Extracted RNA was reverse transcribed into cDNA, the sequencing template. Profiling relied on immunoSEQ multiplex PCR, and the TCRdb table lists in-frame clones only, not all of them. Of under 150,000 clones in the sample, approximately 57% are singletons; the top ten hold around 5.7%. This material consisted of CD4+ T cells sorted from blood, taken at week 4, from a patient treated with tofacitinib. These receptors all stem from a human donor with alopecia areata.

The gene calls are TRBV7-9 and TRBJ2-1; the D gene is possibly TRBD2 (7 bases). Germline CDR1 and CDR2: SEHNR and FQNEAQ (reference sequence). V was pared by 5 bases and J by 5 bases, with 16 bases between. CDR3 size: 15 residues. The CDR3 DNA is TGTGCCAGCAGCCCTGGACAGCGGGACCACAATGAGCAGTTCTTC. It translates to CASSPGQRDHNEQFF.

This clone showed up just a few times. This sequence joins TRBV7-2 and TRBJ2-5; D might be TRBD1 (5 bases). The CDR3 is 14 residues long. V was shortened by 1 base and J by 5 bases, with 11 bases between the two germline ends. CDR1 is SGHTA, CDR2 FQGNSA, per germline. The CDR3 bases are TGTGCCAGCAGCTTAGATTCAGGGTGGGAGACCCAGTACTTC. It yields the protein CASSLDSGWETQYF.

CDR3: CASSQTDSINEKLFF. CDR3 in DNA: TGCGCCAGCAGCCAAACGGACAGCATCAATGAAAAACTGTTTTTT. V and J are TRBV4-1 and TRBJ1-4, with D perhaps TRBD1 (6 bases). With 2 bases removed from V and 5 bases from J, the gap between germline ends came to 12 bases. The germline V gene encodes CDR1 MGHRA and CDR2 YSYEKL. The CDR3 extends over 15 amino acids.

The table lists this clone with a count of one. V usage is TRBV7-8 and J usage is TRBJ2-7, with 9 nucleotides matching TRBD1. The CDR3 contains 16 residues. CDR1 and CDR2 (germline): SGHVS, FQNEAQ. Trimming cost V 4 bases and J 0 bases; bases outside gene matches: 7. The CDR3 here is CASSSQPGQGSYEQYF. The DNA of the CDR3 is TGTGCCAGCAGCTCCCAACCGGGACAGGGCTCCTACGAGCAGTACTTC.

The chain uses TRBV19 and TRBJ1-1; 7 bases agree with TRBD1. CDR3 length: 15 residues. Germline V gene lookup returns CDR1 LNHDA and CDR2 SQIVND (reference sequence). Trimming removed 4 bases from V and 1 base from J; junction bases left unmatched: 6. DNA for the CDR3: TGTGCCAGTAGTACACGCCACAGGGGGAACACTGAAGCTTTCTTT. Protein: CASSTRHRGNTEAFF. The full variable domain, in which reference TRBV19 and TRBJ1-1 provide the parts outside the CDR3, is DGGITQSPKYLFRKEGQNVTLSCEQNLNHDAMYWYRQDPGQGLRLIYYSQIVNDFQKGDIAEGYSVSREKKESFPLTVTSAQKNPTAFYLCASSTRHRGNTEAFFGQGTRLTVV.

This clone was observed a handful of times. The chain links TRBV5-6 to TRBJ2-3; 8 bases agree with TRBD1. The CDR3 sequence is 15 residues long. The V gene end was trimmed by 1 base and the J gene end by 4 bases; junction bases not matched to a gene: 5. Germline V CDR1 and CDR2: SGHDT, YYEEEE. The CDR3 DNA is TGTGCCAGCAGCTTGTATGGGACAGGAGCAGATACGCAGTATTTT. Translation: CASSLYGTGADTQYF.

The chain joins TRBV29-1 to TRBJ2-2; D is possibly TRBD2 (6 bases). The germline V gene encodes CDR1 SQVTM and CDR2 ANQGSEA. CDR3 length: 13 residues. V lost 3 bases and J lost 5, with 10 bases in between. The CDR3: CSVDGGWTGELFF. CDR3 coding DNA: TGCAGCGTTGACGGGGGTTGGACCGGGGAGCTGTTTTTT.

V usage is TRBV5-6 and J usage is TRBJ1-2; possibly TRBD1 for D (5 bases). Germline assignment: CDR1 SGHDT and CDR2 YYEEEE. V was trimmed by 0 bases and J by 7 bases, leaving 10 bases between them. This CDR3 is 13 amino acids long. The CDR3 nucleotides are TGTGCCAGCAGCTTGGAGGCGGGACGTGGCTACACCTTC. Translated: CASSLEAGRGYTF.

This clone came up a few times. The rearrangement joins TRBV5-1 to TRBJ2-1; possibly TRBD1 for D (6 bases). V was clipped by 0 bases and J by 0 bases, with 10 bases between them. The CDR3 sequence is 16 residues long. Germline V CDR1 and CDR2: SGHRS, YFSETQ. The CDR3 DNA reads TGCGCCAGCAGCTTGGCCAGGGGCGACTCCTACAATGAGCAGTTCTTC. Its protein is CASSLARGDSYNEQFF.

The V gene is TRBV7-7, the J gene TRBJ2-5; 8 bases are shared with TRBD1. Germline V lookup: CDR1 SSHAT, CDR2 FNYEAQ (reference sequence). The CDR3 consists of 15 residues. The V and J ends lost 5 bases and 5 bases, in that order; junction bases with no gene match: 10. CDR3 bases: TGTGCCAGCAGCCCGACCGGGACAGGAGGGGAGACCCAGTACTTC. This gives the protein CASSPTGTGGETQYF.

This clone was recorded a few times. The gene calls are TRBV7-2 and TRBJ2-7; D is perhaps TRBD2 (6 bases). The length of the CDR3 is 17 residues. V lost 2 bases and J lost 1, with 18 bases in between. Germline CDR1 reads SGHTA; CDR2 reads FQGNSA. Written as DNA, the CDR3 is TGTGCCAGCAGCTTAAATAGTTTAGGGACTGGTTCCTACGAGCAGTACTTC. Translated: CASSLNSLGTGSYEQYF.

This clone was counted a few times. V is TRBV5-4 and J is TRBJ2-5; no definite D call. Germline V gene lookup returns CDR1 SGHNT and CDR2 YYREEE (reference sequence). This CDR3 comprises 16 residues. Trimming left V 2 bases short and J 2 bases short, with 16 bases between. The CDR3: CASSFEPASIQETQYF. DNA of the CDR3: TGTGCCAGCAGCTTCGAACCAGCGTCTATTCAAGAGACCCAGTACTTC.

This rearrangement joins TRBV11-2 to TRBJ2-3; D might be TRBD2 (6 bases). CDR3 size: 15 residues. Germline values: CDR1 SGHAT, CDR2 FQNNGV. V gave up 1 base and J gave up 4 bases, with 12 bases separating them. The CDR3, as DNA: TGTGCCAGCAGCTTAGGGGCTAGCGACGCAGATACGCAGTATTTT. Translated: CASSLGASDADTQYF.

This chain links TRBV7-2 with TRBJ2-4; D is uncertain. The CDR3 consists of 12 residues. Trimming removed 1 base at V and 6 bases at J, with 4 bases between. Germline CDR1 reads SGHTA; CDR2 reads FQGNSA. Here the CDR3 DNA reads TGTGCCAGCAGCTTAGGCACAAACATTCAGTACTTC. This gives the protein CASSLGTNIQYF.

In its sample, this clone was seen once. The chain employs TRBV7-3 and TRBJ2-1; D is perhaps TRBD1 (5 bases). V lost 5 bases and J 0 bases, leaving 14 bases between the germline ends. Germline CDR1 is SGHTA and CDR2 is FQGTGA. CDR3 length: 16 amino acids. The CDR3 bases are TGTGCCAGCAGCAAAGGGGCCGCGAGCTCCTACAATGAGCAGTTCTTC. Translating it yields CASSKGAASSYNEQFF.

This clone occurred a few times. The chain has TRBV7-2 and TRBJ2-3; the D gene is possibly TRBD1 (6 bases). Trimming left V 5 bases short and J 2 bases short, with 11 bases between. The germline V gene encodes CDR1 SGHTA and CDR2 FQGNSA. CDR3 length: 14 residues. The DNA for the CDR3 is TGTGCCAGCAGCCGCGACAGGTTCACAGATACGCAGTATTTT. The encoded protein is CASSRDRFTDTQYF.

This chain joins TRBV7-9 and TRBJ2-1; the match to TRBD2 covers 10 bases. The CDR3 totals 18 residues. The trim removed 1 base at V and 2 bases at J, leaving 8 bases unmatched. Per germline, CDR1 SEHNR and CDR2 FQNEAQ (reference sequence). CDR3 DNA: TGTGCCAGCAGCTTAGGGCTAGCGGGAGCCCGACCCTACAATGAGCAGTTCTTC. Amino acids: CASSLGLAGARPYNEQFF.

This clone has only a few counts. The chain recombines TRBV6-6 with TRBJ2-5; no definite D call. Germline loops: CDR1 MNHNY, CDR2 SVGAGI (reference sequence). The CDR3 loop spans 12 amino acids. V was trimmed by 6 bases and J by 1 base, leaving 6 bases between them. In DNA form, the CDR3 reads TGTGCCAGCAGCCCTATCCAAGAGACCCAGTACTTC. Residues: CASSPIQETQYF.

V is TRBV30 and J is TRBJ2-3; tentatively, D is TRBD1 (6 bases). The V end was cut by 1 base, the J end by 3 bases, with 14 bases between. Germline V CDR1 and CDR2: GTSNPN, SVGIG (reference sequence). The CDR3 is 15 amino acids. CDR3 bases: TGTGCCTGGAGTGCCAGGGGAAGAAGGACAGATACGCAGTATTTT. Residues: CAWSARGRRTDTQYF. The full variable domain, completed using reference TRBV30 and TRBJ2-3, is SQTIHQWPATLVQPVGSPLSLECTVEGTSNPNLYWYRQAAGRGLQLLFYSVGIGQISSEVPQNLSASRPQDRQFILSSKKLLLSDSGFYLCAWSARGRRTDTQYFGPGTRLTVL.

The chain joins TRBV6-5 to TRBJ2-5; no firm D call. Trimming left V 0 bases short and J 0 bases short, with 8 bases between. The CDR3 contains 15 residues. Germline V gene lookup returns CDR1 MNHEY and CDR2 SVGAGI. CDR3 sequence: CASSYSFRDQETQYF. The CDR3 DNA is TGTGCCAGCAGTTACTCGTTTCGTGACCAAGAGACCCAGTACTTC.

In this sample, this clone turned up once. This chain links TRBV5-1 with TRBJ1-6, with a possible D match to TRBD1 (5 bases). The CDR3 is made up of 13 amino acids. V lost 0 bases and J 8 bases, leaving 6 bases between the germline ends. The germline gives CDR1 SGHRS, CDR2 YFSETQ. In DNA form, the CDR3 reads TGCGCCAGCAGCTTGGAGACAGATTCACCCCTCCACTTT. Protein sequence: CASSLETDSPLHF.

This clone was detected only once. The CDR3 protein is CASSLARGGETQYF. CDR3 sequence (DNA): TGTGCCAGCAGCTTAGCCAGGGGTGGAGAGACCCAGTACTTC. The rearrangement joins TRBV7-9 to TRBJ2-5; maybe TRBD1 (6 bases). CDR3 length equals 14 residues. Germline-derived CDR1 and CDR2 are SEHNR and FQNEAQ (reference sequence). Deletions cut 0 bases from V and 4 bases from J, with 9 bases between. The entire variable domain, with the rest obtained from reference TRBV7-9 and TRBJ2-5, is as follows: DTGVSQNPRHKITKRGQNVTFRCDPISEHNRLYWYRQTLGQGPEFLTYFQNEAQLEKSRLLSDRFSAERPKGSFSTLEIQRTEQGDSAMYLCASSLARGGETQYFGPGTRLLVL.

This clone was seen only a few times. The rearrangement uses TRBV29-1 and TRBJ2-2; perhaps TRBD2 as D (5 bases). The CDR3 runs 12 residues. V dropped 7 bases and J dropped 5 bases, with 11 bases sitting between them. The germline V gene encodes CDR1 SQVTM and CDR2 ANQGSEA. The CDR3 coding sequence is TGCAGCGGCGATCGGGGTACCGGGGAGCTGTTTTTT. Its translation is CSGDRGTGELFF.

This clone has just a few counts. This chain links TRBV29-1 with TRBJ2-7; 8 bases match TRBD1. Germline V lookup: CDR1 SQVTM, CDR2 ANQGSEA. This CDR3 is 14 amino acids long. CDR3 protein: CRATPGTGFYEQYF. CDR3 DNA sequence: TGCAGGGCAACCCCGGGGACAGGCTTCTACGAGCAGTACTTC.

The V call is TRBV5-4, the J call TRBJ1-1; 7 bases match TRBD1. CDR3 length equals 15 residues. The ends lost 4 bases at V and 4 bases at J; junction bases unmatched: 10. Germline values: CDR1 SGHNT, CDR2 YYREEE (reference sequence). The CDR3 DNA is TGTGCCAGCAGCCCCCGACAGGGATCCGCCACTGAAGCTTTCTTT. Residues: CASSPRQGSATEAFF.

The CDR3 loop reads CASSQTYRRGTDTQYF. CDR3 bases: TGCGCCAGCAGCCAAACGTATCGGAGAGGCACAGATACGCAGTATTTT. The chain is built from TRBV4-3 and TRBJ2-3; D call uncertain. CDR1 is LGHNA, CDR2 YSLEER, per germline. This CDR3 is 16 amino acids long. V lost 2 bases and J lost 1, with 13 bases in between.

Only a few counts were recorded for this clone. The V call is TRBV14, the J call TRBJ2-3; D gene ambiguous. Germline V CDR1 and CDR2: SGHDN, FVKESK. The CDR3 loop spans 11 amino acids. V was clipped by 0 bases and J by 12 bases, with 7 bases between them. In DNA, the CDR3 is TGTGCCAGCAGCCAAGAGTCTAAACAGTATTTT. Its translation: CASSQESKQYF.